This T cell receptor (beta chain) was sequenced for a study of CD8+CD57+ T cells in acquired aplastic anemia. Those patients picked for sequencing had displayed CD8+CD57+ cell expansion on flow cytometry. The patients all had a severe acquired aplastic anemia diagnosis. This clonotype was recorded many times. Antigen unknown. It was genomic DNA that served as the template for profiling TCR beta VDJ and CDR3. TCRdb reprocessed the reads with MiXCR, giving one entry per CDR3 protein. The sample lists roughly 250,000 distinct CDR3 sequences; around 46% were seen once. The CDR3 spans 12 residues. From germline, CDR1 is ENHRY and CDR2 SYGVKD. The germline V and J ends were trimmed by 8 bases and 3 bases, with 8 bases remaining between them. Study-level findings and limits: Sharing between patients and controls was observed for about 27 CD8+ CDR3 sequences.

The clonotype originates from a human donor with aplastic anemia. Sequences were obtained from sorted CD4+, CD8+, or CD8+CD57+ T cells (not recorded which) from PBMCs. The chain is built from TRBV10-3 and TRBJ1-5; D unclear. The CDR3: CAIGLNNQPQHF. CDR3 nucleotide sequence: TGTGCCATCGGGCTGAACAATCAGCCCCAGCATTTT.